This T cell receptor (beta chain) came from a study of cytomegalovirus exposure and HLA in healthy donors (dated by TCRdb to about 2017). With regard to the full study: In an earlier analysis of roughly 500 of the donors, 276 Gb of sequence data and some 100 million unique TCR beta sequences from about 179 million T cells were reported. An early release that covered fewer than 750 HLA-typed donors contained about 300 gigabases of sequencing data and tens of millions of unique TCR sequences. Of the roughly 400 genotyped donors, over 70% fell in the genetic ancestry cluster associated with self-reported Caucasian donors. The aim of the study was to test whether cataloging public T cell receptors could identify signatures of past pathogen exposure. The study profiled the T cell repertoires of hundreds of subjects by immunosequencing and related them to cytomegalovirus serostatus. Besides the first cohort of roughly 700 subjects, a separate validation cohort made up of over 95 different subjects was used. The study combined high-throughput TCR immunosequencing, statistical association of individual TCRs with disease status, and machine learning to predict cytomegalovirus infection status. A later analysis re-examined previously published TCR beta repertoires from 600 to 700 donors and added high-resolution HLA genotyping to investigate patterns of TCR occurrence. In the later analysis, no new phenotypic data were used to find candidate immune exposures; instead, reliance was placed on TCR beta sequences and their occurrence across donors. In an earlier analysis of 587 of the donors, high-throughput TCR beta sequencing was used to judge whether each TCR beta V gene segment behaved as functional or pseudogenic. Donor age, sex, ethnicity and CMV serostatus were collected together with the repertoire data. A later genetic analysis used genome-wide SNP genotypes for about 60% of the 666 donors, treating that subset as a discovery cohort. All discovery cohort repertoires had been generated on a single sequencing platform. Class I and class II HLA loci were covered by the typing at four-digit resolution. The number of typed donors differed by locus: roughly 620-640 for A, B, C, DRB1 and DQB1; 500 to 550 for DQA1; approximately 600 for DPA1; and approximately 450 for DPB1. Because of strong linkage in the cohort, four or five DR-DQ haplotypes were treated as single units for association and clustering. Among 398 genotyped donors of the cohort, an average of around 240,000 unique TCR beta nucleotide sequences were sequenced per donor, roughly 20% of them non-productive. Paper-wide results and their limitations: CMV serostatus was the only immune exposure information available for the cohort. In vitro tests confirmed that a few of the cytomegalovirus-associated TCR beta chains recognize cytomegalovirus antigens. A cluster of highly shared sequence variants was judged likely to be a technical artifact of the sequencing pipeline. This cohort had only TCR beta chains sequenced, and the lack of alpha or paired-chain data limited which features could be detected. A further reported finding was that TCR beta sequences accurately predicted the HLA-A and HLA-B alleles for most subjects in the first cohort. A later analysis associated 15,000 or so TCR beta sequences with specific HLA alleles at a false discovery rate of 0.05. A later analysis found that most CMV-associated TCR beta chains appeared HLA-restricted, with HLA associations seemingly driven largely by CMV exposure. According to a later analysis, parvovirus B19, influenza, CMV and Epstein-Barr virus appeared linked to several top co-occurrence clusters. A total of fewer than 200 TCR beta chains were listed by the study as associated with cytomegalovirus. It was suggested by the authors that the approach could potentially be generalized to other disease states and immunological phenotypes. In a later genetic analysis, a missense DCLRE1C variant was associated with V-gene and J-gene trimming of TCR beta chains, and the association was replicated in an independent cohort. The 87-base-pair reads could not distinguish some IMGT-functional V segments, including TRBV6-2 and TRBV6-3, so those segments were excluded. Because HLA typing was missing for some donors at each locus, association tests included only the typed subset. Correlated functional status among segregating V segments might reflect linkage disequilibrium, but an unknown experimental factor could not be ruled out. In both the original and validation cohorts, the classifier was reported to diagnose cytomegalovirus status with high specificity and sensitivity. In a later genetic analysis, fewer N-insertions in productive TCRs were reported among donors in an Asian-associated ancestry cluster than the approximately 710-donor mean. In an earlier analysis of around 500 of the donors, most TCR beta V segments appeared in productive rearrangements about 90% or about 30% of the time, broadly matching IMGT annotations. The earlier analysis of fewer than 750 of the donors excluded some 15 rarely observed V segments, including chromosome 9 orphons, because counts were too low. The presence/absence analyses assumed that sequencing depth was roughly uniform across donors, and that assumption may not be true. When HLA alleles, especially DR and DQ, strongly co-occurred, attributing TCR associations to individual alleles was difficult. Most TCR sequences were seen in very few donors, while some public TCRs were found in many individuals. In a later analysis, TCR association rates were found to vary across HLA loci, with the most associated TCRs seen for DRB1 alleles and the fewest for HLA-C alleles. A later analysis found that HLA-associated TCR beta chains were more clonally expanded and had lower generation probabilities than equally common non-associated chains.

The library was obtained by the immunoSEQ multiplex PCR assay. For the multiplex PCR, a mixture combining 60 forward primers for TCR Vbeta segments and 13 reverse primers for TCR Jbeta segments was used. A multiplex PCR assay on genomic DNA amplified the CDR3 region of rearranged TCR beta genes. The amplified TCR beta libraries were sequenced on the Illumina HiSeq System as 87-base-pair reads. In the source study's methods: A later analysis tallied approximately 87 million unique TCR beta chains across the 640 or so repertoires, and some 12 million of those chains were shared by two or more donors. To remove PCR and sequencing errors, raw reads were error-corrected and collapsed into unique sequences using a nearest-neighbor algorithm that merged closely related sequences. V, D and J gene segments were assigned by aligning CDR3 sequences to IMGT reference sequences. For a sequence to be retained, a match of at least six nucleotides to both a V gene segment and a J gene segment was required. A rearrangement was called productive if the CDR3 had no stop codons and remained in frame with V and J, and every other rearrangement was called non-productive. Following IMGT convention, CDR3 was defined as the stretch from the second conserved V-encoded cysteine up to the conserved J-encoded phenylalanine. Sequences without an unambiguous match to a single V gene segment were excluded from the earlier analysis of approximately 560 of the donors. In an earlier analysis of 587 of the donors, V segments were called functional above 56.7% productive rearrangements and were called segregating when the between-donor standard deviation exceeded 5%. A statistical classification framework was developed to diagnose cytomegalovirus status using the catalog of TCR beta chain sequences. A later analysis assigned V and J genes by comparing TCR nucleotide sequences with IMGT/GENE-DB human TR gene sequences. A later analysis assigned CDR3 sequences and most-parsimonious VDJ recombination scenarios with the TCRdist pipeline. A later analysis defined each TCR beta chain by its CDR3 amino acid sequence plus V-gene family, and excluded reads lacking a unique V-gene family. In a later analysis, 500 to 700 highly shared, low-generation-probability nucleotide sequences were removed to address suspected cross-contamination and a sequencing artifact. For each public chain, a later analysis derived a clonal expansion index from normalized ranks of inferred template counts within each repertoire. In a later analysis, generation probabilities were computed with a VDJ recombination model fitted to out-of-frame rearrangements, and the resulting probabilities were checked against IGoR. A later analysis scored TCR-TCR, TCR-HLA and TCR-CMV co-occurrence with hypergeometric tests, applying a repertoire-size bias correction to TCR pairs. False discovery rates were estimated in a later analysis by permuting HLA or CMV assignments 20 times. In a later analysis, co-occurring TCRs were grouped using DBSCAN, with TCRdist sequence similarity added in when clustering inside HLA-allele-positive subsets. Repertoires with fewer than 30,000 or more than 120,000 public chains, plus five repertoires with anomalous nucleotide sharing, were excluded from co-occurrence clustering. In TCRdb, the immuneACCESS table is reduced to in-frame sequences with V and J assigned. These tables do not hold every clone; where another copy was compared, an unresolved V gene accounts for under half, and the others remain unexplained. The V and J calls and clone size are taken from that table; D and trimming were inferred from the DNA. The sample table shows 110,000 or so clones, and roughly 76% are seen once. 7.7% of the sample comes from the top ten.

In total, more than 500 healthy bone marrow donors made up the cohort. At the time of sampling, all cohort members were nominally healthy, though unrecorded immune exposures were likely present. The donor was CMV seropositive and was included in the group of some 290 seropositive cohort members. Each donor provided a peripheral blood sample, and peripheral blood mononuclear cells were used for TCR beta sequencing. The Qiagen DNeasy Blood Extraction Kit was used to extract genomic DNA from the blood cell samples. To note about this clone: Its antigen is unknown. No quality values exist for individual bases; no much larger clone is one base distant.

Looking up the germline V gene yields CDR1 SNHLY and CDR2 FYNNEI. V has 5 bases trimmed and J has 7 bases trimmed; junction bases matching no gene number 2. From its cysteine to its phenylalanine, the CDR3 spans 13 amino acids. Only the CDR3 DNA stays, 39 bases, in frame from base 1. Specimen: PBMCs. This sequence was found in a woman aged 50 to 60 in good health and CMV-seropositive. This chain is built from TRBV2 and TRBJ1-5; TRBD1 agrees with 10 junctional bases. CDR3 sequence: CASSPGQGQPQHF. In nucleotide form, the sequence is TGTGCCAGCAGTCCGGGACAGGGGCAGCCCCAGCATTTT.